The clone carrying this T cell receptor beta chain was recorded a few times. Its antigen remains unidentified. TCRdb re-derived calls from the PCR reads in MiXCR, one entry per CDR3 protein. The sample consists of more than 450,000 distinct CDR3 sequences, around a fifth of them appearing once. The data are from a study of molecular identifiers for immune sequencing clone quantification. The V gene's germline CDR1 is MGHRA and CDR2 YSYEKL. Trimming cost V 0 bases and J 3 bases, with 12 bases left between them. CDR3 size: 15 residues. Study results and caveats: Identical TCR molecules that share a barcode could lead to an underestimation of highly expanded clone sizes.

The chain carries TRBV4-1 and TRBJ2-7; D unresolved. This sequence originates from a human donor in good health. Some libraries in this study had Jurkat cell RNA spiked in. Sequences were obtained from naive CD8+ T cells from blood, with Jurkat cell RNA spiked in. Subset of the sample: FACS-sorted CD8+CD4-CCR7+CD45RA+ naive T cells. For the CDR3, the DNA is TGCGCCAGCAGCCAAGATTCGGCCCCTTACTACGAGCAGTACTTC. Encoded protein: CASSQDSAPYYEQYF.